The clone carrying this TCR beta chain was seen more than once but under ten times. Its antigen is undetermined. This specimen belongs to a study of vaccination and CD4 T cells after COVID-19. As for the study in general: Cellular stimulation was performed using overlapping spike peptides derived from SARS-CoV-2, HCoV-NL63, HCoV-OC43 and HCoV-229E.

Cultured CD4+ T cell DNA underwent sequencing with the Oncomine TCR Beta short-read assay. Cultured CD4+ T cells yielded the extracted genomic DNA. TCRdb redid the calling of the PCR reads with MiXCR, one entry per CDR3 protein. Here the sample spans about 16,000 distinct CDR3 sequences, 56% being singletons. Specified treatment: roughly 10-day PBMC culture with coronavirus spike peptide pools or control peptides (ViraFEST assay). With peptide pools, ViraFEST first expanded antigen-specific T cells and afterwards sequenced their TCRs. The V end lost 2 bases, the J end lost 1 base, and 13 bases lay between the germline ends. From germline, CDR1 is DFQATT and CDR2 SNEGSKA (reference sequence). There are 15 residues in the CDR3.

The receptor's source is a human donor who had recovered from COVID-19. The sample comprised CD4+ T cells from blood, cultured in vitro. The chain is built from TRBV20-1 and TRBJ2-3; D unclear. The CDR3 nucleotides are TGCAGTGCTAGATCCCACGGAGAGGGCACAGATACGCAGTATTTT. Amino acid sequence: CSARSHGEGTDTQYF.